What follows are 23 T cell receptor beta chains derived from one specimen sequenced in a study of blood T cell repertoires in COVID-19. The data were produced by immunoSEQ multiplex PCR, yet TCRdb's version contains in-frame clones alone and is incomplete. The sample contains 150,000 to 200,000 clones, around 90% of which appear only once. Specimen: peripheral blood. These receptors originate from a middle-aged man with acute or convalescent COVID-19.

The rearrangement uses TRBV6-5 and TRBJ1-5; the match to TRBD1 covers 8 bases. The ends lost 5 bases at V and 7 bases at J; junction bases unmatched: 4. Germline CDR1 reads MNHEY; CDR2 reads SVGAGI. The CDR3 length is 13 residues. This chain's CDR3 is CASSHRGRQPQHF. CDR3 in DNA: TGTGCCAGCAGTCACAGGGGGAGGCAGCCCCAGCATTTT.

The chain employs TRBV27 and TRBJ1-2; D unclear. V was clipped by 4 bases and J by 8 bases, with 14 bases between them. Germline V gene sequence: CDR1 MNHEY, CDR2 SMNVEV (reference sequence). This CDR3 is built from 13 residues. This chain's CDR3 is CASSYLYPGGYTF. Written as DNA, the CDR3 is TGTGCCAGCAGTTATCTATACCCGGGGGGCTACACCTTC.

The chain joins TRBV21-1 to TRBJ2-1; the listed D gene, TRBD1, was not tested against the DNA. TRBV21-1 is a recognized pseudogene. The CDR3 runs 21 residues. The CDR3 loop is CASSSHKWDRDPNITYNEQFF. Here the CDR3 DNA reads TGTGCCAGCAGCAGTCATAAGTGGGACAGGGATCCTAATATAACCTACAATGAGCAGTTCTTC.

The V call is TRBV28, the J call TRBJ1-5, with D maybe TRBD1 (6 bases). Trimming took off 7 bases at V and 7 bases at J, with 17 bases between the two ends. Germline CDR1 is MDHEN and CDR2 is SYDVKM. The CDR3 consists of 14 residues. The chain's CDR3 is CASNLGGQIQPQHF. The CDR3 coding sequence is TGTGCCAGCAACTTGGGGGGGCAAATCCAGCCCCAGCATTTT.

V usage is TRBV6-2 or TRBV6-3 and J usage is TRBJ2-5; tentatively, D is TRBD1 (6 bases). Germline-derived CDR1 and CDR2 are MNHEY and SVGEGT. This CDR3 is built from 13 residues. Trimming shortened V by 2 bases and J by 3 bases, and 7 bases separated the two germline ends. The CDR3 DNA follows: TGTGCCAGCAGTTACGGGGACAAAGAGACCCAGTACTTC. Protein: CASSYGDKETQYF.

The CDR3 nucleotides are TGCAGTGCTAGTTCCAGGGTCAATGAGCAGTTCTTC. It is translated as CSASSRVNEQFF. The chain links TRBV20-1 to TRBJ2-1; D is perhaps TRBD1 (5 bases). The germline CDR1 and CDR2 sequences are DFQATT and SNEGSKA (reference sequence). This CDR3 contains 12 residues. Trimming left V 3 bases short and J 6 bases short, with 9 bases between.

The rearrangement links TRBV18 to TRBJ2-3; the D is unclear. V lost 3 bases, J lost 3 bases, and 10 bases lay in between. The V gene's germline CDR1 is KGHSH and CDR2 LQKENI. The CDR3 length is 14 residues. The CDR3 coding sequence is TGTGCCAGCTCACCTTCGGCGGTGACAGATACGCAGTATTTT. Translation gives CASSPSAVTDTQYF.

The chain couples TRBV28 to TRBJ2-3, with 12 bases matching TRBD2. The germline V gene encodes CDR1 MDHEN and CDR2 SYDVKM. V was pared by 7 bases and J by 4 bases, with 15 bases of the junction left unmatched. The CDR3 consists of 18 residues. CDR3 sequence: CASTASGRARLVPDTQYF. Written as DNA, the CDR3 is TGTGCCAGCACAGCTAGCGGGAGGGCCCGTTTGGTCCCAGATACGCAGTATTTT. The full variable domain, completed using reference TRBV28 and TRBJ2-3, is DVKVTQSSRYLVKRTGEKVFLECVQDMDHENMFWYRQDPGLGLRLIYFSYDVKMKEKGDIPEGYSVSREKKERFSLILESASTNQTSMYLCASTASGRARLVPDTQYFGPGTRLTVL.

This clone has a single count. This sample also contains other DNA sequences that code for the same CDR3. The DNA of the CDR3 is TGTGCCAGCTCACCAACAGGGAATAATTCACCCCTCCACTTT. Translation: CASSPTGNNSPLHF. The gene calls are TRBV18 and TRBJ1-6, with D perhaps TRBD1 (6 bases). The CDR3 has 14 amino acids. Looked up from germline, CDR1 is KGHSH and CDR2 is LQKENI. Trimming shortened V by 2 bases and J by 5 bases, and 7 bases separated the two germline ends. Drawing the rest from reference TRBV18 and TRBJ1-6, the complete variable domain is NAGVMQNPRHLVRRRGQEARLRCSPMKGHSHVYWYRQLPEEGLKFMVYLQKENIIDESGMPKERFSAEFPKEGPSILRIQQVVRGDSAAYFCASSPTGNNSPLHFGNGTRLTVT.

This clone has a single count. The rearrangement joins TRBV27 to TRBJ2-7, with a weak D call TRBD2 (6 bases). V dropped 2 bases and J dropped 4 bases, with 12 bases sitting between them. This CDR3 comprises 14 residues. Germline-derived CDR1 and CDR2 are MNHEY and SMNVEV (reference sequence). The CDR3 sequence: CASSLRLGDYEQYF. The CDR3, as DNA: TGTGCCAGCAGTTTAAGACTAGGGGATTACGAGCAGTACTTC.

The CDR3 coding sequence is TGTGCCACCAGTGACGGGACAGGGGGAGTTCCGGGACTAGCGGGGATCAATGAGCAGTTCTTC. Protein product: CATSDGTGGVPGLAGINEQFF. This chain links TRBV24-1 with TRBJ2-1; 13 nucleotides agree with TRBD2. J gave up 6 bases and V 4 bases, and 20 bases lay outside the gene matches. The germline V gene has CDR1 KGHDR and CDR2 SFDVKD. The CDR3 is made up of 21 amino acids.

This chain joins TRBV28 and TRBJ1-1; the D is unclear. Trimming took off 5 bases at V and 0 bases at J, with 16 bases between the two ends. CDR1 and CDR2 (germline): MDHEN, SYDVKM. The CDR3 has 16 amino acids. The CDR3 DNA sequence: TGTGCCAGCAGTACCCCCAGGTTCACCATGAACACTGAAGCTTTCTTT. It codes for CASSTPRFTMNTEAFF.

The chain employs TRBV21-1 and TRBJ1-3. TRBV21-1 is recorded as a pseudogene. CDR3 length: 15 residues. CDR3 loop: CASSKGGIAGNTIYF. CDR3 nucleotide sequence: TGTGCCAGCAGCAAGGGAGGGATCGCTGGAAACACCATATATTTT.

This sequence joins TRBV5-4 and TRBJ2-3, with 8 nucleotides matching TRBD2. Germline values: CDR1 SGHNT, CDR2 YYREEE (reference sequence). V gave up 1 base and J gave up 0 bases; unmatched junction bases: 4. The CDR3 has 16 amino acids. The CDR3: CASSLWPSGSTDTQYF. The CDR3 DNA reads as TGTGCCAGCAGCTTGTGGCCTAGCGGGAGCACAGATACGCAGTATTTT. Based on the CDR3 plus reference TRBV5-4 and TRBJ2-3, the full variable domain is ETGVTQSPTHLIKTRGQQVTLRCSSQSGHNTVSWYQQALGQGPQFIFQYYREEENGRGNFPPRFSGLQFPNYSSELNVNALELDDSALYLCASSLWPSGSTDTQYFGPGTRLTVL.

CDR3 protein: CATSRDKDRVGNQPQHF. The DNA for the CDR3 is TGTGCCACCAGCAGAGACAAAGACAGGGTGGGTAATCAGCCCCAGCATTTT. The genes are TRBV15 and TRBJ1-5; 7 bases agree with TRBD1. CDR1 and CDR2 from the germline V gene are LNHNV and YYDKDF (reference sequence). The CDR3 runs 17 residues. Trimming at V came to 0 bases and at J to 4 bases, leaving 9 bases not matched to a gene.

The V gene is TRBV4-2, the J gene TRBJ1-4, with D possibly matching TRBD1 (5 bases). The ends were cut back, 3 bases at V and 2 bases at J, with 13 bases in the middle. Germline CDR1 and CDR2: LGHNA and YNFKEQ. The CDR3 spans 16 residues. CDR3 sequence: CASSHAVKGTNEKLFF. CDR3 in DNA: TGTGCCAGCAGCCATGCCGTGAAGGGGACTAATGAAAAACTGTTTTTT.

The chain is built from TRBV28 and TRBJ2-2; 7 bases are shared with TRBD1. Per germline, CDR1 MDHEN and CDR2 SYDVKM. The CDR3 has 14 amino acids. Trimming removed 6 bases from V and 4 bases from J; junction bases left unmatched: 5. CDR3 bases: TGTGCCAGCAGCAGGACAGGAGTCACCGGGGAGCTGTTTTTT. This gives the protein CASSRTGVTGELFF.

J is TRBJ1-1 and V is TRBV3-1 (or the pseudogene TRBV3-2); D is ambiguous. The CDR3 extends over 14 amino acids. V shed 2 bases and J shed 6 bases, with 13 bases lying between them. The germline gives CDR1 LGHDT, CDR2 YNNKEL (reference sequence). The CDR3 is CASSQIAREAEAFF. Here the CDR3 DNA reads TGTGCCAGCAGCCAAATCGCCCGGGAGGCTGAAGCTTTCTTT.

CDR3 sequence: CASSSGTSGRTVYEQYF. The CDR3 DNA reads TGTGCCAGTAGTTCCGGGACTAGCGGGAGGACTGTGTACGAGCAGTACTTC. The chain is built from TRBV19 and TRBJ2-7, with 15 bases lining up with TRBD2. The CDR3 totals 17 residues. Germline values: CDR1 LNHDA, CDR2 SQIVND (reference sequence). After removal of 5 bases from V and 4 bases from J, the junction contained 9 bases not matched to a gene. Drawing the rest from reference TRBV19 and TRBJ2-7, the complete variable domain is DGGITQSPKYLFRKEGQNVTLSCEQNLNHDAMYWYRQDPGQGLRLIYYSQIVNDFQKGDIAEGYSVSREKKESFPLTVTSAQKNPTAFYLCASSSGTSGRTVYEQYFGPGTRLTVT.

CDR3 sequence reads: CASSYRGETEAFF. CDR3 sequence (DNA): TGTGCCAGCAGCTACAGGGGAGAGACTGAAGCTTTCTTT. The chain has TRBV7-2 and TRBJ1-1, with 7 bases that match TRBD1. Germline V gene data show CDR1 as SGHTA and CDR2 as FQGNSA. Trimming at V came to 4 bases and at J to 5 bases, leaving 4 bases not matched to a gene. The CDR3 sequence is 13 residues long.

This clone has a single count. The chain joins TRBV6-1 to TRBJ2-7; a possible D gene is TRBD2 (6 bases). The CDR3 loop spans 15 amino acids. The ends were cut back, 2 bases at V and 3 bases at J, with 14 bases in the middle. Germline CDR1 and CDR2: MNHNS and SASEGT. The CDR3 DNA sequence: TGTGCCAGCAGTGAACTGACTAGGATTAACTACGAGCAGTACGTC. This translates into CASSELTRINYEQYV.

V is TRBV5-1 and J is TRBJ2-7; 7 bases align to TRBD1. The CDR3 spans 13 residues. The ends lost 0 bases at V and 7 bases at J; junction bases unmatched: 4. Germline CDR1 reads SGHRS; CDR2 reads YFSETQ. In nucleotides, the CDR3 is TGCGCCAGCAGCTTGGAGGGGGCGAGGGAGCAGTACTTC. This sequence encodes CASSLEGAREQYF.

The genes are TRBV16 and TRBJ1-3; D is uncertain. The CDR3 totals 13 residues. The germline V gene has CDR1 KGHSY and CDR2 FQNENV. The V gene lost 1 base and the J gene lost 4 bases, with 5 bases spanning the gap. CDR3 bases: TGTGCCAGCAGCCAATTCGGGGGAAACACCATATATTTT. Translated, it gives CASSQFGGNTIYF.